This T cell receptor beta chain comes out of a study of CD8+CD57+ T cells in acquired aplastic anemia (dated by TCRdb to the late 2010s). About the investigation overall: On average, sorted CD4+ and CD8+ cells yielded around 3.5 ug of extracted DNA, with a range of roughly 0.19 to 27.4 ug. CD8+CD57+ expansion was defined as frequency above the mean frequency observed in healthy subjects. What the work shows at the level of the full study, not this receptor alone: Although 25 to 30 CD8+ CDR3 sequences were shared by patients and controls, these sequences appeared highly expressed in patients and within the immunodominant clones of patients. No significant difference in CD8+ Simpson's diversity was found between patients and healthy controls (P=0.060).

The patients picked for sequencing were ones in whom flow cytometry had shown an expansion of CD8+CD57+ cells. Every patient had severe acquired aplastic anemia, diagnosed using the International Study of Aplastic Anemia and Agranulocytosis and Camitta criteria. No therapy had been received by the patients at the time of blood sampling. The study deep-sequenced TCR repertoires of sorted CD4+ and CD8+ blood T cells from severe aplastic anemia patients and healthy subjects. Patients were enrolled in the USA under clinicaltrials.gov protocols 00001620, 01623167, 00001397, 00071045, 00081523 and 00961064. Ficoll-Paque density gradient centrifugation was used to isolate peripheral blood mononuclear cells. Before DNA was extracted, CD4+ and CD8+ T cells were sorted using either FACS or magnetic beads. Its CDR3 holds 16 amino acids, cysteine through phenylalanine. The read is trimmed to its CDR3 DNA, 48 bases read in frame from base 1. CDR1 and CDR2 (MNHNS, SASEGT) derive from the germline V gene. Trimming removed 4 bases from V and 1 base from J; the gene matches leave 6 bases unexplained.

In its sample, this clonotype was seen a few times. It has no known antigen specificity. No base-level quality is on record; no much larger clone is a single base apart. Profiling of TCR beta VDJ combinations and CDR3 sequences used genomic DNA as the template. TCR repertoire sequencing was run on an Illumina HiSeq 2000. Under the source paper's analysis protocol: TRBV/TRBJ rearrangement plots, CDR3 size and DJ length profiles, and Simpson's diversity index were used to evaluate the repertoires. The most abundant DNA sequence in the deep sequencing data was taken as the immunodominant clone. CDR3 amino acid sequences were checked for sharing between subjects and were compared against published repertoires and the VDJdb database. Clones were called with MiXCR by TCRdb after fastp trimmed the public reads at Q25, and only in-frame beta chains were retained. Every distinct CDR3 protein forms one entry, paired with its most common genes and DNA. The V and J calls and clone size are TCRdb's, not the authors'. The sample data list 100,000 to 150,000 distinct CDR3 sequences, and nearly 40% of these were observed just once. Clones ranked in the top ten supply 2.6% of the sample.

The chain is encoded by TRBV6-1 joined to TRBJ2-3; 9 junctional bases match TRBD1. This receptor was taken from a human donor with aplastic anemia. Sample: sorted CD4+, CD8+, or CD8+CD57+ T cells (not recorded which) from PBMCs. The CDR3 here reads CASSGSTGGGTDTQYF. The DNA sequence follows: TGTGCCAGCAGTGGGTCGACAGGGGGGGGCACAGATACGCAGTATTTT.